These 2 T cell receptor beta chains came from one sample sequenced in a study of T cells in Graves' hyperthyroidism and ophthalmopathy. Authors of the study amplified TCR beta CDR3 regions from RNA transcripts. Using the HTBI primer set, a first-round RT-PCR was run on the TCR CDR3. MiXCR was run by TCRdb on the multiplex PCR reads, yielding one entry per CDR3 protein. Found here are some 350,000 distinct CDR3 sequences, approximately 15% of them singletons; the top ten hold about 27%. Specimen: blood. These TCRs come from a woman between 18 and 30 years old with Graves' hyperthyroidism that later progressed to Graves' ophthalmopathy.

This clonotype has more than one count but fewer than ten. The CDR3 here is CASRAGMTVPSYEQYF. DNA for the CDR3: TGTGCCAGCAGGGCAGGGATGACAGTCCCCTCCTACGAGCAGTACTTC. The chain uses TRBV6-1 and TRBJ2-7; D might be TRBD1 (5 bases). This CDR3 spans 16 amino acids. Germline lookup yields CDR1 MNHNS and CDR2 SASEGT. Trimming stripped 6 bases from V and 0 bases from J, with 18 bases between.

This clonotype occurred once. The J gene is TRBJ2-3, the V gene TRBV7-2; a weak D match, TRBD2 (6 bases). CDR3 length: 20 amino acids. V was clipped by 5 bases and J by 0 bases, with 27 bases between them. Per germline, CDR1 SGHTA and CDR2 FQGNSA. The CDR3 protein is CASSPLVLVGGQGSTDTQYF. In DNA, the CDR3 is TGTGCCAGCAGCCCCTTGGTACTAGTGGGAGGCCAAGGGAGCACAGATACGCAGTATTTT. Filled out from reference TRBV7-2 and TRBJ2-3, the complete variable domain reads GAGVSQSPSNKVTEKGKDVELRCDPISGHTALYWYRQSLGQGLEFLIYFQGNSAPDKSGLPSDRFSAERTGGSVSTLTIQRTQQEDSAVYLCASSPLVLVGGQGSTDTQYFGPGTRLTVL.